This T cell receptor beta chain was identified during a study of OX40 agonist ivuxolimab in advanced cancers. The wider study: Those enrolled were approximately 78% male, with a mean age of around 60 years and ages from about 20 to 80. Partial responses occurred in three patients (one hepatocellular carcinoma, two cutaneous melanoma). Whole-study results and caveats: At 0.1 to 3.0 mg/kg and by week 6, CD4+ and CD8+ T cells in the blood had expanded clonally.

The table came from immunoSEQ multiplex PCR; TCRdb's copy has only in-frame clones and leaves some out. The sample records approximately 55,000 clones, roughly 86% being singletons. This CDR3 is 16 amino acids long. J gave up 4 bases and V 7 bases, and 12 bases lay outside the gene matches. Germline CDR1 reads SGDLS; CDR2 reads YYNGEE. Only one count was recorded for this clone. Its antigen is currently unknown. No patient had autoimmune disease or received systemic immunosuppression. The chain joins TRBV9 to TRBJ2-3; 10 nucleotides line up with TRBD2. This receptor was identified in an adult with an advanced solid tumor such as melanoma, head and neck, liver or kidney cancer. The sequencing used CD4+ or CD8+ T cells sorted from blood, collected in a trial of the OX40 agonist ivuxolimab. The CDR3 loop is CASGSRLAGEADTQYF. CDR3 in DNA: TGTGCCAGCGGCAGCCGTCTAGCGGGAGAGGCAGATACGCAGTATTTT. The whole variable domain, remainder taken from reference TRBV9 and TRBJ2-3, is DSGVTQTPKHLITATGQRVTLRCSPRSGDLSVYWYQQSLDQGLQFLIQYYNGEERAKGNILERFSAQQFPDLHSELNLSSLELGDSALYFCASGSRLAGEADTQYFGPGTRLTVL.